One and the same sample provided the 14 T cell receptor beta chains below, sequenced in a study of tissue T cells after allogeneic stem cell transplantation. Measured with immunoSEQ multiplex PCR; TCRdb has only the in-frame clones, and not every one. The sample contains about 3,700 clones, 59% of which appear only once. The material sequenced was tissue from the ileum, taken at autopsy. These TCRs come from a male donor at least 60 years old with lung cancer.

The gene calls are TRBV3-1 (or the pseudogene TRBV3-2) and TRBJ1-6; D perhaps matches TRBD1 (6 bases). V lost 4 bases, J lost 6 bases, and 10 bases lay in between. Germline-derived CDR1 and CDR2 are LGHDT and YNNKEL (reference sequence). The CDR3 consists of 14 residues. In DNA, the CDR3 is TGTGCCAGCAGCCTTGGACAGACTAATTCACCCCTCCACTTT. Amino acid sequence: CASSLGQTNSPLHF.

With regard to this clone: The same CDR3 is also encoded by other DNA sequences in this sample. V usage is TRBV29-1 and J usage is TRBJ2-1; tentative D call: TRBD1 (6 bases). The length of the CDR3 is 12 residues. CDR1 and CDR2 from the germline V gene are SQVTM and ANQGSEA. V was trimmed by 3 bases and J by 6 bases, leaving 9 bases between them. The CDR3 region has the DNA TGCAGCGTTGAGGGACAACTCAATGAGCAGTTCTTC. It specifies CSVEGQLNEQFF.

By frequency in the sample, this clone is medium-sized (0.01 to 0.1%). The V and J genes are TRBV9 and TRBJ2-1; TRBD2 is a possible D gene (5 bases). V was pared by 4 bases and J by 0 bases, with 17 bases between. The CDR3 length is 17 residues. Germline V gene sequence: CDR1 SGDLS, CDR2 YYNGEE. Here the CDR3 reads CASSTRKRRSSYNEQFF. CDR3 DNA: TGTGCCAGCAGCACCAGAAAGCGGCGGAGCTCCTACAATGAGCAGTTCTTC.

This clone was picked up a small number of times. V is TRBV5-5 and J is TRBJ2-5; D may match TRBD1 or TRBD2 (5 bases each). The length of the CDR3 is 14 residues. Trimming cost V 3 bases and J 1 base, with 10 bases left between them. Germline V gives CDR1 SGHKS, CDR2 YYEKEE (reference sequence). The CDR3 region is CASSSPGAQETQYF. CDR3 nucleotides: TGTGCCAGCAGCTCCCCCGGGGCCCAAGAGACCCAGTACTTC.

V and J are TRBV5-1 and TRBJ1-2, with D perhaps TRBD1 (5 bases). Germline values: CDR1 SGHRS, CDR2 YFSETQ. The V end was cut by 1 base, the J end by 8 bases, with 15 bases between. This CDR3 region has 14 residues. The CDR3 coding sequence is TGCGCCAGCAGCTTGTTGATCCCCAGGGACGGCTACACCTTC. Its protein product is CASSLLIPRDGYTF.

CDR3 amino acids: CASSKLAGVVTDTQYF. CDR3 bases: TGTGCCAGCAGCAAACTAGCGGGAGTAGTAACAGATACGCAGTATTTT. This chain connects TRBV7-8 to TRBJ2-3, with TRBD2 matching 11 bases. This CDR3 spans 16 amino acids. Germline assignment: CDR1 SGHVS and CDR2 FQNEAQ. Trimming at V came to 5 bases and at J to 3 bases, leaving 7 bases not matched to a gene.

The gene calls are TRBV6-5 and TRBJ1-2; possibly TRBD1 for D (6 bases). Germline CDR1 is MNHEY and CDR2 is SVGAGI. The CDR3 loop spans 15 amino acids. Trimming removed 2 bases from V and 6 bases from J, with 16 bases in between. The CDR3 sequence: CASSYLQGGTDGYTF. CDR3 DNA sequence: TGTGCCAGCAGTTACCTACAGGGTGGGACTGATGGCTACACCTTC.

The genes are TRBV4-3 and TRBJ2-3; a weak D match, TRBD2 (6 bases). CDR1 is LGHNA and CDR2 is YSLEER in the germline V gene. This CDR3 is 17 amino acids long. The V and J ends lost 0 bases and 2 bases respectively, with 15 bases between them. As DNA, the CDR3 is TGCGCCAGCAGCCAAGAGGTCCGGGAGATAAACACAGATACGCAGTATTTT. This codes for CASSQEVREINTDTQYF.

Only a few counts were recorded for this clone. The chain recombines TRBV19 with TRBJ2-6; D unclear. V was clipped by 3 bases and J by 2 bases, with 8 bases between them. The CDR3 consists of 15 residues. Germline-derived CDR1 and CDR2 are LNHDA and SQIVND (reference sequence). The CDR3 protein is CASSIGPTGANVLTF. For the CDR3, the DNA is TGTGCCAGTAGTATTGGTCCGACTGGGGCCAACGTCCTGACTTTC.

V gene TRBV13 combines with J gene TRBJ1-6, with a tentative D call TRBD1 (6 bases). The germline V gene has CDR1 PRHDT and CDR2 FYEKMQ (reference sequence). The CDR3 consists of 22 residues. The germline V and J ends were trimmed by 2 bases and 2 bases, with 28 bases remaining between them. CDR3 sequence (DNA): TGTGCCAGCAGCTTACACTCTGCTAAAGCGGGACAAATCGGCGCCTATAATTCACCCCTCCACTTT. Translation gives CASSLHSAKAGQIGAYNSPLHF.

The V call is TRBV10-3, the J call TRBJ2-7, with D perhaps TRBD2 (6 bases). This CDR3 is 15 amino acids long. Trimming took off 4 bases at V and 3 bases at J, with 16 bases between the two ends. CDR1 is ENHRY and CDR2 is SYGVKD in the germline V gene. CDR3 DNA: TGTGCCATCAGTGGGGCGGAGGGCAGGGACTACGAGCAGTACTTC. Translated: CAISGAEGRDYEQYF.

This clone came up a few times. The chain combines TRBV19 with TRBJ2-1, with a tentative D call TRBD1 (6 bases). Germline V gene data show CDR1 as LNHDA and CDR2 as SQIVND (reference sequence). This CDR3 region has 15 residues. V lost 5 bases, J lost 8 bases, and 19 bases lay in between. The CDR3 here is CASSLQGRLGHEQFF. In DNA form, the CDR3 reads TGTGCCAGTAGTTTACAGGGCCGACTCGGACATGAGCAGTTCTTC.

The rearrangement uses TRBV7-2 and TRBJ2-7, with a weak D call TRBD1 (6 bases). There are 13 residues in the CDR3. Germline CDR1 and CDR2: SGHTA and FQGNSA. V dropped 6 bases and J dropped 4 bases, with 13 bases sitting between them. The CDR3 region is CASSSGHPYEQYF. CDR3 nucleotide sequence: TGTGCCAGCAGTTCGGGACACCCATACGAGCAGTACTTC. Full variable domain (missing parts from reference TRBV7-2 and TRBJ2-7): GAGVSQSPSNKVTEKGKDVELRCDPISGHTALYWYRQSLGQGLEFLIYFQGNSAPDKSGLPSDRFSAERTGGSVSTLTIQRTQQEDSAVYLCASSSGHPYEQYFGPGTRLTVT.

The chain employs TRBV13 and TRBJ1-4, with D possibly being TRBD1 (5 bases). Germline CDR1 PRHDT, CDR2 FYEKMQ (reference sequence). V lost 8 bases and J lost 5, with 15 bases in between. The length of the CDR3 is 14 residues. In DNA, the CDR3 is TGTGCCAGCGGGAGGGGCCATCTAAATGAAAAACTGTTTTTT. Translated, it gives CASGRGHLNEKLFF.